This TCR beta chain was captured in a study of T cell responses to AZD1222 COVID-19 vaccine. From germline, CDR1 is SGHTA and CDR2 FQGNSA. V was pared by 4 bases and J by 5 bases, with 11 bases of the junction left unmatched. The CDR3 has 17 residues. Pooled samples include second doses given at about 4 or 12 weeks. TCRdb's table, derived via immunoSEQ multiplex PCR, lists solely in-frame clones and lacks some. The table has roughly 170,000 clones, roughly 94% seen once. This receptor was identified in an adult who received the AZD1222 COVID-19 vaccine. Sample: peripheral blood, taken 28 days after the second AZD1222 dose. This chain links TRBV7-2 with TRBJ2-2; 9 bases are a match to TRBD2. Here the CDR3 reads CASSSVPASGVTGELFF. The CDR3 DNA sequence: TGTGCCAGCAGCTCAGTCCCGGCTAGCGGGGTAACCGGGGAGCTGTTTTTT.